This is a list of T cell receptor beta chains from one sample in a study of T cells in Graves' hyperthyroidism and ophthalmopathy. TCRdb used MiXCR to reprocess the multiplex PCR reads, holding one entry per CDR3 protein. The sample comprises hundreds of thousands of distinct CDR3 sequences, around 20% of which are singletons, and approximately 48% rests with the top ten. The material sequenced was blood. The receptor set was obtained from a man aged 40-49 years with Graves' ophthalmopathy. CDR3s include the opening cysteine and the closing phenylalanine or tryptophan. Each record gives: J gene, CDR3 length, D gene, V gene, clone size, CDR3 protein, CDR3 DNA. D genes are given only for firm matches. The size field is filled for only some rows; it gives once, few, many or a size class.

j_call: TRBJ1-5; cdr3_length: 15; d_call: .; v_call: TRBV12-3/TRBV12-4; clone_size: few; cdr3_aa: CASSPDSYTNQPQHF; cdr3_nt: TGTGCCAGCAGCCCCGATTCGTATACCAATCAGCCCCAGCATTTT
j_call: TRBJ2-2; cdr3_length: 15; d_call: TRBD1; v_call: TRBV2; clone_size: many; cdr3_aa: CASSETGVITGELFF; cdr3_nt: TGTGCCAGCAGTGAAACAGGGGTGATTACCGGGGAGCTGTTTTTT
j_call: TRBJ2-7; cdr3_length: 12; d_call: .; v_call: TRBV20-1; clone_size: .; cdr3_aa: CSAEDGAYEQYF; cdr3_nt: TGCAGTGCTGAGGACGGGGCCTACGAGCAGTACTTC
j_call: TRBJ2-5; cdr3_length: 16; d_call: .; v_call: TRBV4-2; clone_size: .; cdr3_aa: CASSQAGVGVQETQYF; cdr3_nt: TGTGCCAGCAGCCAAGCCGGCGTGGGGGTCCAAGAGACCCAGTACTTC
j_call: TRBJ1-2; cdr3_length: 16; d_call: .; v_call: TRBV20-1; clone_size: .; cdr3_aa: CSAPGGLFLEDYGYTF; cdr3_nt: TGCAGTGCCCCCGGAGGGTTATTTCTAGAGGACTATGGCTACACCTTC
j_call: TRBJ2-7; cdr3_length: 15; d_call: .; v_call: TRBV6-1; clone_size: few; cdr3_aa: CASSEEVVGPYEQYF; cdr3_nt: TGTGCCAGCAGTGAAGAGGTGGTCGGTCCCTACGAGCAGTACTTC
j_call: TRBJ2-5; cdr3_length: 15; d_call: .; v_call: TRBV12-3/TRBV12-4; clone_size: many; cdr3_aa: CASSASGGRRETQYF; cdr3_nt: TGTGCCAGCAGTGCCTCTGGGGGGCGACGAGAGACCCAGTACTTC
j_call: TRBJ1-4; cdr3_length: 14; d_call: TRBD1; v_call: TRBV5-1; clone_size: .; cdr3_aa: CASSYGQGAEKLFF; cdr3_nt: TGCGCCAGCAGCTATGGACAGGGGGCAGAAAAACTGTTTTTT
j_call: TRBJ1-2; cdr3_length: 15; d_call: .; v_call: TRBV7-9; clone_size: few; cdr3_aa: CASSVARAANYGYTF; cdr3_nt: TGTGCCAGCAGCGTAGCCAGAGCGGCTAACTATGGCTACACCTTC
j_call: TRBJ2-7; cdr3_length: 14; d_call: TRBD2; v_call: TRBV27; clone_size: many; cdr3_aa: CASSLAGVWSEQYF; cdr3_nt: TGTGCCAGCAGTTTAGCGGGAGTTTGGAGCGAGCAGTACTTC
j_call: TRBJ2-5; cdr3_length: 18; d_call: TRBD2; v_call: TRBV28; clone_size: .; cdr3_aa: CASSSWTSGREDQETQYF; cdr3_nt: TGTGCCAGCAGTTCCTGGACTAGCGGGAGGGAGGACCAAGAGACCCAGTACTTC
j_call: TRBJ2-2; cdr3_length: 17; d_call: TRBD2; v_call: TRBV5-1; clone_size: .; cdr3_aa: CASSWGLAAMNTGELFF; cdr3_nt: TGCGCCAGCAGCTGGGGACTAGCGGCAATGAACACCGGGGAGCTGTTTTTT
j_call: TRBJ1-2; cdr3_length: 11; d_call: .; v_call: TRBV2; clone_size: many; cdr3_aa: CASKEGDGYTF; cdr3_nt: TGTGCCAGCAAGGAGGGGGATGGCTACACCTTC
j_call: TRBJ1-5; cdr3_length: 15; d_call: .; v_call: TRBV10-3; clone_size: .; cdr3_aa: CAIIKEGMNNQPQHF; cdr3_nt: TGTGCCATCATAAAAGAGGGGATGAACAATCAGCCCCAGCATTTT
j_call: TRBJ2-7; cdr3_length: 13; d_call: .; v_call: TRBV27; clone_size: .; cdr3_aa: CASSQGRDYEQYF; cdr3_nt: TGTGCCAGCAGTCAGGGACGGGACTACGAGCAGTACTTC
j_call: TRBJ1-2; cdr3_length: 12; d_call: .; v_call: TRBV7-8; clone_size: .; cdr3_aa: CASSYRGDGYTF; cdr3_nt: TGTGCCAGCAGTTACCGGGGGGATGGCTACACCTTC
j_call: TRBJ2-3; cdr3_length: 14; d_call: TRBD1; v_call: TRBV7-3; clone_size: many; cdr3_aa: CASSYTGGTDTQYF; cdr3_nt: TGTGCCAGCAGCTATACAGGGGGCACAGATACGCAGTATTTT
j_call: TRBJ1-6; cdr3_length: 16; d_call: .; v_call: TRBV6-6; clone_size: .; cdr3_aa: CASSYSIVTEDSPLHF; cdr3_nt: TGTGCCAGCAGTTACTCGATAGTGACAGAAGATTCACCCCTCCACTTT
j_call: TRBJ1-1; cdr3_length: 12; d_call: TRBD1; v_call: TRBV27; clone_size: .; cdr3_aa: CASADRGPEAFF; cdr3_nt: TGTGCCAGCGCTGACAGGGGGCCTGAAGCTTTCTTT
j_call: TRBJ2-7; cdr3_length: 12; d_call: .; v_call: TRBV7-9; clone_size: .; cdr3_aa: CASSPGSGEQYF; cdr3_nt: TGTGCCAGCAGCCCCGGTTCCGGCGAGCAGTACTTC
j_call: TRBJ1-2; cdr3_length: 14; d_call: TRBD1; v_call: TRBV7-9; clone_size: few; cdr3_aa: CASRRTGGPDGYTF; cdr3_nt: TGTGCCAGCAGGAGGACAGGGGGCCCTGATGGCTACACCTTC
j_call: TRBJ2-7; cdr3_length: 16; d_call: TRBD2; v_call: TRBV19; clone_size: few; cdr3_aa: CASSSGLAGGPGEQYF; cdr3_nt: TGTGCCAGTAGTTCCGGACTAGCGGGGGGTCCGGGCGAGCAGTACTTC
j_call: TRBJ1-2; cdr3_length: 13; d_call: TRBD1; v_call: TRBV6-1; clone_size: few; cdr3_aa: CASRRTGLGGYTF; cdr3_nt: TGTGCCAGCAGGCGGACAGGGCTGGGTGGCTACACCTTC
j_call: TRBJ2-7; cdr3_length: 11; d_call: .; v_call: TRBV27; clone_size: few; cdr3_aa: CASSRGDEQYF; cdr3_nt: TGTGCCAGTAGCCGCGGGGACGAGCAGTACTTC
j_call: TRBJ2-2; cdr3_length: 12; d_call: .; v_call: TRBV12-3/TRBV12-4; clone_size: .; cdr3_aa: CASRTGDGELFF; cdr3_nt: TGTGCCAGCAGAACGGGGGACGGGGAGCTGTTTTTT
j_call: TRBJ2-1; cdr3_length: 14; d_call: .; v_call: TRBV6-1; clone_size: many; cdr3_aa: CASSTAGSQYEQFF; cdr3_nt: TGTGCCAGCAGTACCGCGGGGTCTCAGTATGAGCAGTTCTTC
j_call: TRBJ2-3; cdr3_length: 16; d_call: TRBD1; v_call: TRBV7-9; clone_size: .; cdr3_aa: CASSPGGGAMMHTQYF; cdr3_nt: TGTGCCAGCAGCCCAGGGGGCGGGGCGATGATGCATACGCAGTATTTT
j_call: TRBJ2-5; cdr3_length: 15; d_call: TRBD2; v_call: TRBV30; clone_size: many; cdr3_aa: CAWSRGASGRQTQYF; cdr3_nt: TGTGCCTGGAGCCGAGGGGCTAGCGGGAGACAGACCCAGTACTTC
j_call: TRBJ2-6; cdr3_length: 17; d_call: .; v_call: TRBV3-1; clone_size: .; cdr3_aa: CASSQTLWSSGANVLTF; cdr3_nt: TGTGCCAGCAGCCAGACGTTGTGGAGCTCTGGGGCCAACGTCCTGACTTTC
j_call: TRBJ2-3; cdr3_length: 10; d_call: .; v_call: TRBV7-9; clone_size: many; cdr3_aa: CASEGDTQYF; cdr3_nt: TGTGCCAGCGAGGGGGATACGCAGTATTTT
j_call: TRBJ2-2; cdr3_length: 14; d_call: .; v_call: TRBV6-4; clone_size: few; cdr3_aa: CATRLEGFTGELFF; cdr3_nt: TGTGCCACCCGACTGGAGGGATTCACCGGGGAGCTGTTTTTT
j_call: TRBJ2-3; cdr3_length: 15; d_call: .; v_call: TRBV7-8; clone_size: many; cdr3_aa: CASTSGAGGTDTQYF; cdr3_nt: TGTGCCAGCACCTCTGGGGCAGGGGGCACAGATACGCAGTATTTT
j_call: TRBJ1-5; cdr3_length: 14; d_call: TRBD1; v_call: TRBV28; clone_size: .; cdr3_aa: CASILQGYNQPQHF; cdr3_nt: TGTGCCAGCATCTTACAGGGGTACAATCAGCCCCAGCATTTT
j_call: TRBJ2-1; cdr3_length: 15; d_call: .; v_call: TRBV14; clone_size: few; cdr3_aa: CASSPSVGADSEQFF; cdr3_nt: TGTGCCAGCAGCCCGAGCGTCGGGGCCGACAGTGAGCAGTTCTTC
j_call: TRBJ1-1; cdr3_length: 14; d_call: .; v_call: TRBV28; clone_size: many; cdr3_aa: CASSATAVNTEAFF; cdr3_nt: TGTGCCAGCAGTGCGACAGCAGTGAACACTGAAGCTTTCTTT
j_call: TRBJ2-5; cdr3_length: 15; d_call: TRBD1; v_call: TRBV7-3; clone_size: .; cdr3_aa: CASSPGQGAAETQYF; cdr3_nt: TGTGCCAGCAGCCCCGGACAGGGGGCAGCAGAGACCCAGTACTTC
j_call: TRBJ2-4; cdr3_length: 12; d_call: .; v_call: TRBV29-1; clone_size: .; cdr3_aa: CSVEGAKNIQYF; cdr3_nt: TGCAGCGTTGAGGGGGCCAAAAACATTCAGTACTTC
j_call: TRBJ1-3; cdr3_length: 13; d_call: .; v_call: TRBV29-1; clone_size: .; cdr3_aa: CSVVSGAGNTIYF; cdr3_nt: TGCAGCGTGGTTTCGGGGGCTGGAAACACCATATATTTT
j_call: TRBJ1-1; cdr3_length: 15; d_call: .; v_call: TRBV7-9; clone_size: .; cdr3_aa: CASSPIGTRDTEAFF; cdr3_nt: TGTGCCAGTAGTCCGATCGGGACGAGGGACACTGAAGCTTTCTTT
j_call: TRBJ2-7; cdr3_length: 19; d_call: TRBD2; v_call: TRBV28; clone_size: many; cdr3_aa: CASSPVPGLAGGLTFEQYF; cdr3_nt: TGTGCCAGCTCCCCAGTTCCGGGACTAGCGGGAGGACTCACTTTCGAGCAGTACTTC
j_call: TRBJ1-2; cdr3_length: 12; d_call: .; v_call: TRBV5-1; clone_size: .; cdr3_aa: CASSPRDIGYTF; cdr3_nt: TGCGCCAGCAGCCCCAGGGACATTGGCTACACCTTC
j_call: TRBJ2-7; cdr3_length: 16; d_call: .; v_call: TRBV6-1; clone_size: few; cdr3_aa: CASSTPRLPSKGEQYF; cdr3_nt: TGTGCCAGCAGCACCCCTCGACTCCCTTCGAAAGGAGAGCAGTACTTC
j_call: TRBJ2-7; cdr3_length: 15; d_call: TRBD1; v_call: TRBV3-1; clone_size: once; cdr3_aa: CASSLPRTGVGEQYF; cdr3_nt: TGTGCCAGCAGCCTCCCTCGGACAGGGGTAGGCGAGCAGTACTTC
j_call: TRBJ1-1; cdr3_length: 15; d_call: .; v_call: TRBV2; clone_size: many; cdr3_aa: CASSDHRYMNTEAFF; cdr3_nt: TGTGCCAGCAGTGACCACAGGTACATGAACACTGAAGCTTTCTTT
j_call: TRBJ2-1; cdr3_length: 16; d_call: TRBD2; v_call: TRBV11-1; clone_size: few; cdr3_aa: CASSLWTSGRGHEQFF; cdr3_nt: TGTGCCAGCAGTCTCTGGACTAGCGGGAGAGGGCATGAGCAGTTCTTC
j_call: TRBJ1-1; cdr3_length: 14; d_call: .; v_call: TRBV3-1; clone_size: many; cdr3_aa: CASSQEGWSTEAFF; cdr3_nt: TGTGCCAGCAGCCAAGAGGGATGGAGCACTGAAGCTTTCTTT
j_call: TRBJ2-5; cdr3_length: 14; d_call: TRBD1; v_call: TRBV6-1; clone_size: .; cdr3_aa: CASSTGGQGVPQYF; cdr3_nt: TGTGCCAGCAGTACCGGGGGACAGGGGGTGCCCCAGTACTTC
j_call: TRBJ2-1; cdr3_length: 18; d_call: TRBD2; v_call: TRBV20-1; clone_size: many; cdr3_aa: CSADRRLAGPFSYNEQFF; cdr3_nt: TGCAGTGCGGATAGAAGACTAGCGGGACCCTTTTCCTACAATGAGCAGTTCTTC